These T cell receptor beta chains were read from a single sample in a study of blood T cell repertoires in COVID-19. Assay used: immunoSEQ multiplex PCR; TCRdb lists only in-frame clones, some missing. The repertoire includes 250,000 or so clones, approximately 86% of them detected once, and about 5.2% sits in the top ten. Sequencing was performed on peripheral blood. These receptors were obtained from a woman in her sixties with COVID-19, enrolled during active disease. Both conserved end residues are part of each CDR3. A D gene is named only where the DNA matches it firmly. Expanded clones get a size class; other rows say once, few or many, or leave the size out.

clone_size d_call j_call v_call cdr3_aa cdr3_nt
. TRBD2 TRBJ2-1 TRBV6-2/TRBV6-3 CASSATGASGRGPFF TGTGCCAGCAGTGCCACAGGGGCTAGCGGGAGGGGGCCGTTCTTC
. . TRBJ1-2 TRBV9 CASSVVPGPDNYGYTF TGTGCCAGCAGCGTAGTCCCGGGTCCGGATAACTATGGCTACACCTTC
. TRBD1 TRBJ1-1 TRBV29-1 CSVDQGDTEAFF TGCAGCGTTGATCAGGGGGACACTGAAGCTTTCTTT
. TRBD1 TRBJ2-1 TRBV24-1 CATSEHATGTGSYNEQFF TGTGCCACCAGTGAGCACGCCACCGGGACAGGGTCCTACAATGAGCAGTTCTTC
. TRBD1 TRBJ1-5 TRBV3-1/TRBV3-2 CASSQDGTGGQPQHF TGTGCCAGCAGCCAAGACGGGACAGGGGGTCAGCCCCAGCATTTT
. TRBD2 TRBJ2-2 TRBV2 CASRKRLAGESTGELFF TGTGCCAGCAGGAAAAGACTAGCGGGGGAGAGTACCGGGGAGCTGTTTTTT
. . TRBJ1-3 TRBV21-1 CASSHRDRRIFRNTIYF TGTGCCAGCAGCCACCGGGACAGGAGGATTTTCAGAAACACCATATATTTT
. . TRBJ2-2 TRBV7-9 CASSSTTRGRLYTGELFF TGTGCCAGCAGTTCAACCACGCGTGGGAGGCTATACACCGGGGAGCTGTTTTTT
. TRBD1 TRBJ1-1 TRBV7-2 CASSSGTGVGSTEAFF TGTGCCAGCAGCTCCGGGACAGGGGTAGGGAGCACTGAAGCTTTCTTT
. . TRBJ1-2 TRBV5-4 CASSPRTMPWYGYTF TGTGCCAGCAGCCCCAGGACAATGCCGTGGTATGGCTACACCTTC
. . TRBJ1-6 TRBV7-3 CASSIGQYNSPLHF TGTGCCAGCAGCATAGGACAGTATAATTCACCCCTCCACTTT
few . TRBJ1-6 TRBV4-3 CASSQDPLGGSPLHF TGCGCCAGCAGCCAAGACCCCCTGGGGGGTTCACCCCTCCACTTT
. . TRBJ1-1 TRBV6-2/TRBV6-3 CASSPRTPNTEAFF TGTGCCAGCAGTCCACGGACACCGAACACTGAAGCTTTCTTT
once TRBD1 TRBJ1-2 TRBV30 CAWSVPIGTGVLGGYTF TGTGCCTGGAGTGTACCTATCGGGACAGGGGTGTTGGGGGGCTACACCTTC
. . TRBJ1-2 TRBV18 CASSPVAPGDYGYTF TGTGCCAGCTCACCAGTAGCACCCGGAGACTATGGCTACACCTTC
once . TRBJ2-7 TRBV7-3 CASSLNPQRSEQYF TGTGCCAGCAGCCTCAACCCCCAGCGGAGCGAGCAGTACTTC
. TRBD1 TRBJ1-1 TRBV3-1/TRBV3-2 CASSLTGGTEAFF TGTGCCAGCAGCCTGACAGGGGGCACTGAAGCTTTCTTT
. TRBD1 TRBJ1-5 TRBV28 CASRYRGTGSNQPQHF TGTGCCAGCAGATACAGGGGAACCGGGAGCAATCAGCCCCAGCATTTT